Presented here are 2 T cell receptor beta chains from one specimen sequenced in a study of blood T cell repertoires in COVID-19. Only in-frame clones appear in the TCRdb table, and some are missing; sequencing was by immunoSEQ multiplex PCR. The sample consists of 150,000 to 200,000 clones, approximately 77% of them appearing once. The specimen was PBMCs or T cells enriched from blood (not recorded which). The receptors were sampled from a man in his 60s who had recovered from COVID-19.

The rearrangement links TRBV20-1 to TRBJ1-1; D is ambiguous. The ends were cut back, 6 bases at V and 8 bases at J, with 13 bases in the middle. The germline CDR1 and CDR2 sequences are DFQATT and SNEGSKA (reference sequence). The CDR3 length is 11 residues. The CDR3 region has the DNA TGCAGTGCGTCCCCTATCACCGAAGCTTTCTTT. It is translated as CSASPITEAFF.

This chain's CDR3 is CASRAHPYEQYF. The CDR3 nucleotides are TGTGCCAGCAGAGCCCATCCCTACGAGCAGTACTTC. The rearrangement links TRBV27 to TRBJ2-7, with D unresolved. Deletions cut 6 bases from V and 2 bases from J, with 8 bases between. Germline V gene sequence: CDR1 MNHEY, CDR2 SMNVEV (reference sequence). The CDR3 is made up of 12 amino acids.